The 2 T cell receptor beta chains reported below all come from one sample, sequenced in a study of blood T cell repertoires in COVID-19. Measured with immunoSEQ multiplex PCR; TCRdb has only the in-frame clones, and not every one. The table shows some 54,000 clones, with roughly 90% occurring only once. Sequencing was done on a sample of peripheral blood. The receptors originated from an elderly man with active or convalescent COVID-19.

V usage is TRBV11-2 and J usage is TRBJ2-7; the match to TRBD2 covers 9 bases. The CDR3 contains 15 residues. J lost 3 bases, V lost 4 bases, and 7 bases had no gene match. CDR1 and CDR2 from the germline V gene are SGHAT and FQNNGV. The DNA for the CDR3 is TGTGCCAGCAGCTGGGCTAGCGGGATAAACTACGAGCAGTACTTC. It is translated as CASSWASGINYEQYF. The full variable domain, its missing parts supplied by reference TRBV11-2 and TRBJ2-7, is EAGVAQSPRYKIIEKRQSVAFWCNPISGHATLYWYQQILGQGPKLLIQFQNNGVVDDSQLPKDRFSAERLKGVDSTLKIQPAKLEDSAVYLCASSWASGINYEQYFGPGTRLTVT.

The chain joins TRBV19 to TRBJ2-2; 11 bases map to TRBD1. CDR3 length: 14 residues. CDR1 LNHDA and CDR2 SQIVND come from the germline V gene (reference sequence). J lost 4 bases, V lost 9 bases, and 4 bases had no gene match. CDR3 coding DNA: TGTGCCAGCCGGGACAGGGGGTTCACCGGGGAGCTGTTTTTT. Translating gives CASRDRGFTGELFF.